This T cell receptor beta chain is drawn from a study of cytomegalovirus exposure and HLA in healthy donors. To note about this clone: As yet, its antigen is unknown.

Sequencing was performed with immunoSEQ multiplex PCR; in TCRdb, only in-frame clones are kept and a portion is missing. The sample consists of over 70,000 clones, about 90% of them appearing once. Trimming removed 4 bases at V and 3 bases at J, with 7 bases between. The CDR3 totals 13 residues. Germline V gene data show CDR1 as SGHVS and CDR2 as FNYEAQ. Separation from the roughly 670-subject first cohort characterized the roughly 120-subject validation cohort, to which the donors belonged. Study-level findings and limits: Later, an analysis found that TCR clusters from the first cohort tended to co-occur in the 120 validation repertoires. It was confirmed in vitro that a few of the CMV-associated chains were specific for CMV antigens. Some public TCRs appeared in many individuals, while most sequences were rare.

The TCR was taken from a woman younger than 35 in good health and CMV-seropositive. This chain connects TRBV7-6 to TRBJ1-5; no clear D gene. The sequenced material came from PBMCs. CDR3 nucleotide sequence: TGTGCCAGCAGCTCCCAGGACAATCAGCCCCAGCATTTT. Its protein is CASSSQDNQPQHF.